Given below is one T cell receptor (beta chain) in context. This sample is part of a study of T cell changes during pregnancy in multiple sclerosis. The CDR3 is 17 amino acids. Germline assignment: CDR1 MGHRA and CDR2 YSYEKL. Trimming stripped 1 base from V and 8 bases from J, with 20 bases between. The method was immunoSEQ multiplex PCR; TCRdb's version includes in-frame clones alone and lacks a portion of them. The table lists some 37,000 clones, approximately 85% of them singletons. The material sequenced was CD4+ T cells from peripheral blood mononuclear cells, taken before pregnancy. The clonotype originates from a female donor with multiple sclerosis, enrolled in a pregnancy study. This sequence joins TRBV4-1 and TRBJ1-4, with a possible D match to TRBD1 (5 bases). CDR3 in amino acids: CASSQGGALGQGEKLFF. Written as DNA, the CDR3 is TGCGCCAGCAGCCAAGGCGGGGCTCTGGGCCAAGGGGAAAAACTGTTTTTT.